These 21 T cell receptor beta chains were sequenced from one sample in a study of cytomegalovirus exposure and HLA in healthy donors (dated by TCRdb to the late 2010s). The library was built by means of the immunoSEQ multiplex PCR assay. A mixture of 60 forward primers for TCR Vbeta segments and 13 reverse primers for TCR Jbeta segments was used in the multiplex PCR. The table was pulled from immuneACCESS by TCRdb, which kept in-frame rearrangements only. Such tables lose some clones; where checked, under half of the loss comes from unresolved V genes, and the rest has no known cause. This sample has about 150,000 clones in its table, and roughly 70% of those were observed once. 1.5% to 2% of the sample is held by the ten biggest clonotypes. The sequenced sample consisted of PBMCs. These receptors came from a woman between 35 and 50 years old in good health and CMV-seronegative.

The chain is built from TRBV6-1 and TRBJ1-3; D remains ambiguous. Trimming removed 7 bases at V and 2 bases at J, with 12 bases between. This CDR3 comprises 14 residues. The germline V gene has CDR1 MNHNS and CDR2 SASEGT. The CDR3 DNA is TGTGCCAGCAAACAAAGGGAGACTGGAAACACCATATATTTT. Encoded protein: CASKQRETGNTIYF.

The chain is built from TRBV11-2 and TRBJ1-3; TRBD1 agrees at 8 bases. CDR3 length equals 17 residues. Trimming cost V 2 bases and J 2 bases; bases outside gene matches: 8. Per the germline V gene, CDR1 is SGHAT and CDR2 is FQNNGV. CDR3 sequence: CASSLKRAQGAGNTIYF. In nucleotides, the CDR3 is TGTGCCAGCAGCTTAAAACGAGCACAGGGGGCTGGAAACACCATATATTTT.

The J gene is TRBJ2-5, the V gene TRBV5-1; 9 nucleotides agree with TRBD1. The J call may be incorrect, as the DNA end agrees better with TRBJ2-7. The germline V gene encodes CDR1 SGHRS and CDR2 YFSETQ. The CDR3 is 15 residues long. CDR3 loop: CASSQIQQGANEQYF. The CDR3 nucleotides read TGCGCCAGCAGCCAGATCCAACAGGGGGCAAACGAGCAGTACTTC.

In its sample, this clone was seen once. The chain couples TRBV30 to TRBJ2-1, with 13 positions matching TRBD2. The CDR3 length is 18 residues. With 5 bases clipped from V and 7 bases from J, the junction kept 17 bases outside the gene matches. Per the germline V gene, CDR1 is GTSNPN and CDR2 is SVGIG (reference sequence). The CDR3: CAWGRGLGLAGVVNEQFF. CDR3 coding DNA: TGTGCCTGGGGGAGGGGACTCGGACTAGCGGGAGTAGTTAATGAGCAGTTCTTC.

This clone was counted a few times. This CDR3 is CASSLSDTAGYTEAFF. For the CDR3, the DNA is TGTGCCAGCAGCTTGAGTGATACTGCGGGGTACACTGAAGCTTTCTTT. The chain has TRBV5-4 and TRBJ1-1; the D is unclear. The germline V gene has CDR1 SGHNT and CDR2 YYREEE (reference sequence). V lost 1 base and J 3 bases, leaving 16 bases between the germline ends. The CDR3 consists of 16 residues.

This chain uses TRBV4-1 with TRBJ2-3; 7 nucleotides line up with TRBD2. This CDR3 contains 16 residues. V was pared by 5 bases and J by 2 bases, with 10 bases of the junction left unmatched. Germline CDR1 reads MGHRA; CDR2 reads YSYEKL. The DNA of the CDR3 is TGCGCCAGCAGCGGAACTAGCGTCACCTTCACAGATACGCAGTATTTT. Its translation: CASSGTSVTFTDTQYF.

This clone appeared a single time. One end of the junction does not line up with germline, which may come from a read error. The chain employs TRBV2 and TRBJ2-3, with 12 nucleotides matching TRBD1. The length of the CDR3 is 15 residues. Looked up from germline, CDR1 is SNHLY and CDR2 is FYNNEI. CDR3 protein: CATSRDRGRTDTQYF. The CDR3, as DNA: TGTGCCACCAGTCGGGACAGGGGGCGAACAGATACGCAGTATTTT. Filled out from reference TRBV2 and TRBJ2-3, the complete variable domain reads EPEVTQTPSHQVTQMGQEVILRCVPISNHLYFYWYRQILGQKVEFLVSFYNNEISEKSEIFDDQFSVERPDGSNFTLKIRSTKLEDSAMYFCATSRDRGRTDTQYFGPGTRLTVL.

The V and J genes are TRBV7-9 and TRBJ2-2, with 11 nucleotides matching TRBD2. The CDR3 is 19 residues long. V dropped 2 bases and J dropped 0; count of bases not matched to a gene: 8. Germline values: CDR1 SEHNR, CDR2 FQNEAQ (reference sequence). The CDR3, as DNA: TGTGCCAGCAGCTTATGGTCTAGCGGGGGGCCCCCGAACACCGGGGAGCTGTTTTTT. It is translated as CASSLWSSGGPPNTGELFF.

Here the CDR3 reads CSVAPQGYEQYF. The CDR3 DNA reads as TGCAGCGTTGCCCCACAGGGGTACGAGCAGTACTTC. The chain has TRBV29-1 and TRBJ2-7, with 7 positions matching TRBD1. The J segment lost 4 bases and the V segment lost 4 bases, leaving 4 bases of the junction unmatched. This CDR3 contains 12 residues. From germline, CDR1 is SQVTM and CDR2 ANQGSEA.

V gene TRBV27 combines with J gene TRBJ2-3; 9 bases match TRBD1. Germline CDR1 MNHEY, CDR2 SMNVEV (reference sequence). CDR3 length equals 15 residues. With 7 bases clipped from V and 6 bases from J, the junction kept 11 bases outside the gene matches. The CDR3 region is CASKPHRGHRDTQYF. DNA of the CDR3: TGTGCCAGCAAACCCCACAGGGGGCATCGGGATACGCAGTATTTT.

The rearrangement joins TRBV7-6 to TRBJ2-5, with D possibly TRBD2 on 6 matching bases. Germline V gene sequence: CDR1 SGHVS, CDR2 FNYEAQ. There are 13 residues in the CDR3. The ends were cut back, 5 bases at V and 4 bases at J, with 11 bases in the middle. As DNA, the CDR3 is TGTGCCAGCAGCGCCTTGGGGGGAGAGACCCAGTACTTC. It encodes CASSALGGETQYF.

The chain is built from TRBV9 and TRBJ1-3, with a tentative D call TRBD1 (5 bases). This CDR3 spans 15 amino acids. Trimming left V 0 bases short and J 3 bases short, with 10 bases between. From germline, CDR1 is SGDLS and CDR2 YYNGEE. The chain's CDR3 is CASSVAAGIGNTIYF. CDR3 DNA sequence: TGTGCCAGCAGCGTAGCGGCAGGGATTGGAAACACCATATATTTT.

The chain combines TRBV5-6 with TRBJ2-7, with D perhaps matching TRBD1 (6 bases). Germline loops: CDR1 SGHDT, CDR2 YYEEEE. The CDR3 extends over 18 amino acids. The V end was cut by 2 bases, the J end by 0 bases, with 21 bases between. The DNA for the CDR3 is TGTGCCAGCAGCTTTGGGGGCAGGGCAACCGCTAGCTCCTACGAGCAGTACTTC. It codes for CASSFGGRATASSYEQYF.

V is TRBV5-1 and J is TRBJ2-3; 8 positions match TRBD1. Germline assignment: CDR1 SGHRS and CDR2 YFSETQ. The CDR3 spans 18 residues. The ends lost 3 bases at V and 5 bases at J; junction bases unmatched: 17. The DNA for the CDR3 is TGCGCCAGCAGCTGGCCGAGACAGGGGATCTCCTCCGTAGATACGCAGTATTTT. Amino acid sequence: CASSWPRQGISSVDTQYF.

This clone was counted only a few times. The chain joins TRBV10-2 to TRBJ2-3; TRBD1 matches at 9 bases. Per the germline V gene, CDR1 is WSHSY and CDR2 is SAAADI. The J segment lost 2 bases and the V segment lost 10 bases, leaving 10 bases of the junction unmatched. The CDR3 sequence is 15 residues long. CDR3 sequence reads: CATLWTGEITDTQYF. In DNA form, the CDR3 reads TGCGCCACCCTATGGACAGGGGAAATCACAGATACGCAGTATTTT.

This clone was seen more than once but under ten times. The J gene is TRBJ1-1, the V gene TRBV5-6; tentatively, D is TRBD1 (6 bases). This CDR3 region has 14 residues. The V gene lost 2 bases and the J gene lost 3 bases, with 11 bases spanning the gap. CDR1 and CDR2 from the germline V gene are SGHDT and YYEEEE. CDR3 sequence: CASSLRGRYTEAFF. The CDR3 DNA sequence: TGTGCCAGCAGCTTAAGGGGGAGATACACTGAAGCTTTCTTT.

V usage is TRBV14 and J usage is TRBJ1-6; tentative D call: TRBD1 (5 bases). The CDR3 extends over 15 amino acids. Per the germline V gene, CDR1 is SGHDN and CDR2 is FVKESK. Trimming left V 2 bases short and J 5 bases short, with 10 bases between. Here the CDR3 DNA reads TGTGCCAGCAGCCAAATCGACAGTGATAATTCACCCCTCCACTTT. This codes for CASSQIDSDNSPLHF. The full variable domain, its missing parts supplied by reference TRBV14 and TRBJ1-6, is EAGVTQFPSHSVIEKGQTVTLRCDPISGHDNLYWYRRVMGKEIKFLLHFVKESKQDESGMPNNRFLAERTGGTYSTLKVQPAELEDSGVYFCASSQIDSDNSPLHFGNGTRLTVT.

The chain has TRBV18 and TRBJ1-1, with a possible D match to TRBD1 (6 bases). Germline V CDR1 and CDR2: KGHSH, LQKENI. V lost 3 bases and J 6 bases, leaving 23 bases between the germline ends. This CDR3 comprises 17 residues. CDR3 amino acids: CASSPRQVPTGTSEAFF. CDR3 sequence (DNA): TGTGCCAGCTCACCGAGACAGGTTCCCACCGGTACTTCTGAAGCTTTCTTT. The variable domain in full, completed from reference TRBV18 and TRBJ1-1, reads NAGVMQNPRHLVRRRGQEARLRCSPMKGHSHVYWYRQLPEEGLKFMVYLQKENIIDESGMPKERFSAEFPKEGPSILRIQQVVRGDSAAYFCASSPRQVPTGTSEAFFGQGTRLTVV.

This chain links TRBV20-1 with TRBJ2-5; the D is unclear. The DNA end is more similar to TRBJ2-7, so the J call may be wrong. Germline assignment: CDR1 DFQATT and CDR2 SNEGSKA (reference sequence). The CDR3 has 10 residues. The CDR3 protein is CSAEPYEQYF. The CDR3, as DNA: TGCAGTGCTGAACCTTACGAGCAGTACTTC.

This clone was recorded once. The chain combines TRBV7-8 with TRBJ1-2; tentative D call: TRBD1 (6 bases). CDR3 length equals 13 residues. The V gene's germline CDR1 is SGHVS and CDR2 FQNEAQ. V was pared by 5 bases and J by 4 bases, with 11 bases between. In DNA form, the CDR3 reads TGTGCCAGCAGCCAGGACAGAAGCTATGGCTACACCTTC. It codes for CASSQDRSYGYTF.

There are a few counts of this clone. This chain connects TRBV27 to TRBJ2-1; D gene unclear. CDR1 is MNHEY and CDR2 is SMNVEV in the germline V gene (reference sequence). V shed 5 bases and J shed 0 bases, with 11 bases lying between them. CDR3 length equals 15 residues. The CDR3 loop reads CASSHFPNSYNEQFF. The CDR3 region has the DNA TGTGCCAGCAGTCACTTCCCTAACTCCTACAATGAGCAGTTCTTC.